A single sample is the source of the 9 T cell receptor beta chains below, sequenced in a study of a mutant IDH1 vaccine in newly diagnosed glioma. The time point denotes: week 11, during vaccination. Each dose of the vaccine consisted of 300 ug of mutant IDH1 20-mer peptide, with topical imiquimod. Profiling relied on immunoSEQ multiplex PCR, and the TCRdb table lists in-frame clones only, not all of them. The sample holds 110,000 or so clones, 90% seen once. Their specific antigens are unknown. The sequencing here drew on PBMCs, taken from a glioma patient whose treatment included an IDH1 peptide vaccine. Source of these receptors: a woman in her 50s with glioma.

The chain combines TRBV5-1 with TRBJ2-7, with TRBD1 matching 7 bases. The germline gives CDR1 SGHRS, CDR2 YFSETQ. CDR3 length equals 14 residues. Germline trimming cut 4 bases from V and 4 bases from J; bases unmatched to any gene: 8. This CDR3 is CASSKTGSGYEQYF. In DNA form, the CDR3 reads TGCGCCAGCAGCAAGACAGGGTCGGGATACGAGCAGTACTTC.

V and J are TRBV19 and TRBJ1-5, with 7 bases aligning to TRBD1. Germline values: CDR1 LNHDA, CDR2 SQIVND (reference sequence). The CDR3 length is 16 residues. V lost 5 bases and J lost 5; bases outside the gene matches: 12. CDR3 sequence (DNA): TGTGCCAGTAGTCCGCCGGGAAGGGGGCTTGATCAGCCCCAGCATTTT. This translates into CASSPPGRGLDQPQHF.

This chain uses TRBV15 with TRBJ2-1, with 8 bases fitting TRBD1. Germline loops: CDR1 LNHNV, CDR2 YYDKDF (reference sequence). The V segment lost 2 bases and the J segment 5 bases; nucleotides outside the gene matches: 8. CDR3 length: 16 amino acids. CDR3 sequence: CATSRPGGAGDNEQFF. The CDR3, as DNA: TGTGCCACCAGCAGACCAGGGGGCGCCGGGGACAATGAGCAGTTCTTC.

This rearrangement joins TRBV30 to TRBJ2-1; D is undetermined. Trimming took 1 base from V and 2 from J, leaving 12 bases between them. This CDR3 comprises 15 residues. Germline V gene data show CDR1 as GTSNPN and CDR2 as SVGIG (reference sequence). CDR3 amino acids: CAWSGQALAYNEQFF. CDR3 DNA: TGTGCCTGGAGTGGGCAAGCGTTAGCCTACAATGAGCAGTTCTTC.

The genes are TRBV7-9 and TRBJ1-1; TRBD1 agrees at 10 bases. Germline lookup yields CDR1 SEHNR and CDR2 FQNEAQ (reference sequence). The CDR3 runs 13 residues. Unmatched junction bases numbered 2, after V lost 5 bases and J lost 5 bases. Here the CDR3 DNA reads TGTGCCAGCAGCCAGGGACAGGGGACTGAAGCTTTCTTT. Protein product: CASSQGQGTEAFF.

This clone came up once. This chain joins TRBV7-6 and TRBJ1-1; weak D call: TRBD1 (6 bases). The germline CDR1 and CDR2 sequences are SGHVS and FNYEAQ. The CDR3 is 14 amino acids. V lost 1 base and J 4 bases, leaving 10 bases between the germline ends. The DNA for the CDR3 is TGTGCCAGCAGCTTAGATCAGGGGCGCACTGAAGCTTTCTTT. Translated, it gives CASSLDQGRTEAFF.

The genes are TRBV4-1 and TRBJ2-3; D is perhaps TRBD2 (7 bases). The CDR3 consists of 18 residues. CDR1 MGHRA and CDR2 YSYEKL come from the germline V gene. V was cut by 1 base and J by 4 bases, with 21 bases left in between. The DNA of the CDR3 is TGCGCCAGCAGCCAAGTCGGGTCAGGGGCGGGAGTCGCAGATACGCAGTATTTT. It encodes CASSQVGSGAGVADTQYF.

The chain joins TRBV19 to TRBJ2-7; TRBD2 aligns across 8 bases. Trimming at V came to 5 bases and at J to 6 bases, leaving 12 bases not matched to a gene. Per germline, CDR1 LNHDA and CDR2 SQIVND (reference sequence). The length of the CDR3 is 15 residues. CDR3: CASSLRVSGKLEQYF. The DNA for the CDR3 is TGTGCCAGTAGTCTACGAGTTAGCGGGAAACTCGAGCAGTACTTC.

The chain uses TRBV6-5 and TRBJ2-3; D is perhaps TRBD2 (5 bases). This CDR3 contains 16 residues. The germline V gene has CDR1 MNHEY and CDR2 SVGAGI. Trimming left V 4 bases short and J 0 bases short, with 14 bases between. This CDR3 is CASSWRADPSTDTQYF. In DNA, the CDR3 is TGTGCCAGCAGTTGGCGGGCGGACCCTAGCACAGATACGCAGTATTTT.